This T cell receptor beta chain derives from a study of blood T cell repertoires in COVID-19. Overall study context: There were acute and convalescent COVID-19 samples, and they came from the United States, Italy and Spain.

Germline V lookup: CDR1 LNHDA, CDR2 SQIVND (reference sequence). Deletions cut 1 base from V and 6 bases from J, with 12 bases between. The CDR3 is 14 residues long. Assay: immunoSEQ multiplex PCR; the TCRdb copy retains only in-frame clones and omits some. The table includes 130,000 to 150,000 clones, more than 75% detected once. This sequence was found in a woman in her fifties or sixties with active or convalescent COVID-19. The chain recombines TRBV19 with TRBJ1-1; D is unclear. The sample taken for sequencing was peripheral blood. In nucleotides, the CDR3 is TGTGCCAGTAGTATAGGGCCGGCGGAGGCTGAAGCTTTCTTT. Encoded protein: CASSIGPAEAEAFF. Full variable domain (remainder filled in from reference TRBV19 and TRBJ1-1): DGGITQSPKYLFRKEGQNVTLSCEQNLNHDAMYWYRQDPGQGLRLIYYSQIVNDFQKGDIAEGYSVSREKKESFPLTVTSAQKNPTAFYLCASSIGPAEAEAFFGQGTRLTVV.